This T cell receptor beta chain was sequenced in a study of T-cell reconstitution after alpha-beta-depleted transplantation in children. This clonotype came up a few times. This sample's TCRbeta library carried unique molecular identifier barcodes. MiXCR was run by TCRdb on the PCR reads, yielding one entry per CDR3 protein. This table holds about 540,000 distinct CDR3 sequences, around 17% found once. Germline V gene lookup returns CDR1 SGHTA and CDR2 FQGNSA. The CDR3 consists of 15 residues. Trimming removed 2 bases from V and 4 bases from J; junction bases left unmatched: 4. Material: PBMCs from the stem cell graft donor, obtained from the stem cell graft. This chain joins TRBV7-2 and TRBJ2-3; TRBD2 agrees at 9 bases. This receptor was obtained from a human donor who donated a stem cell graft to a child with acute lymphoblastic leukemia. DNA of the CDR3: TGTGCCAGCAGCTTACCCTGGACTAGCGCAGATACGCAGTATTTT. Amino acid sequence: CASSLPWTSADTQYF.